The entry below describes one T cell receptor beta chain. The sample has other DNA sequences that encode this CDR3 too. This record belongs to a study of cytomegalovirus exposure and HLA in healthy donors. The CDR3 totals 13 residues. CDR1 MNHEY and CDR2 SVGAGI come from the germline V gene. The V end lost 3 bases, the J end lost 2 bases, and 7 bases lay between the germline ends. Sequenced by immunoSEQ multiplex PCR; TCRdb stores in-frame clones only, minus some. The data contain about 400,000 clones, 86% of them seen just once; the ten biggest clones take up under 0.9%. The rearrangement links TRBV6-5 to TRBJ1-1; TRBD1 might be the D (5 bases). The TCR originated in a woman between 18 and 29 years old in good health and CMV-seronegative. Sequenced material: PBMCs. CDR3 in DNA: TGTGCCAGCAGTTATAGGGGTAACACTGAAGCTTTCTTT. It specifies CASSYRGNTEAFF.